Shown below are 16 T cell receptor beta chains from a single sample sequenced in a study of cytomegalovirus exposure and HLA in healthy donors. Amplification used 60 Vbeta primers and 13 Jbeta primers. Sequenced by immunoSEQ multiplex PCR; TCRdb stores in-frame clones only, minus some. The sample consists of roughly 100,000 clones, about 62% of them appearing once. Sequencing input: PBMCs. Receptors were obtained from a human donor in good health.

The chain uses TRBV6-8 and TRBJ2-4; TRBD1 matches 11 bases. V shed 6 bases, J shed 10 bases, and the junction held 14 bases outside the gene matches. The germline gives CDR1 MNHGY, CDR2 SAAAGT. The CDR3 is 16 amino acids. The CDR3 sequence: CASRPGTGGRVRIQYF. CDR3 sequence (DNA): TGTGCCAGCAGACCCGGGACAGGGGGTCGCGTTCGGATTCAGTACTTC.

The rearrangement joins TRBV4-1 to TRBJ1-1; no clear D. The V gene lost 2 bases and the J gene lost 5 bases, with 15 bases spanning the gap. The CDR3 has 15 amino acids. Per germline, CDR1 MGHRA and CDR2 YSYEKL. The CDR3 region has the DNA TGCGCCAGCAGCCAATGGGTCGAGGGTATAACTGAAGCTTTCTTT. Its protein product is CASSQWVEGITEAFF.

This rearrangement joins TRBV4-1 to TRBJ2-1, with D possibly TRBD2 on 6 matching bases. From germline, CDR1 is MGHRA and CDR2 YSYEKL. This CDR3 contains 17 residues. Trimming stripped 2 bases from V and 3 bases from J, with 17 bases between. Here the CDR3 DNA reads TGCGCCAGCAGCCAAACCTTGGACTCGCGGGGCTACAATGAGCAGTTCTTC. Its protein is CASSQTLDSRGYNEQFF.

The chain recombines TRBV9 with TRBJ2-5; 11 positions agree with TRBD2. CDR3 size: 14 residues. V shed 2 bases, J shed 5 bases, and the junction held 2 bases outside the gene matches. Looked up from germline, CDR1 is SGDLS and CDR2 is YYNGEE. The CDR3 spells CASSVSSGGETQYF. As DNA, the CDR3 is TGTGCCAGCAGCGTCTCTAGCGGGGGGGAGACCCAGTACTTC.

V is TRBV10-1 and J is TRBJ1-5; D remains unclear. Germline CDR1 is WNHNN and CDR2 is SYGVQD (reference sequence). Trimming cost V 2 bases and J 12 bases, with 17 bases left between them. CDR3 length: 14 amino acids. The CDR3 coding sequence is TGCGCCAGCAGTGAGCCCGGGGATGAGGGCTTCCAGCATTTT. Encoded protein: CASSEPGDEGFQHF.

This chain connects TRBV5-1 to TRBJ2-1; no clear D. V lost 4 bases and J lost 7, with 9 bases in between. This CDR3 spans 12 amino acids. Germline CDR1 and CDR2: SGHRS and YFSETQ. The CDR3 protein is CASSALRNEQFF. Here the CDR3 DNA reads TGCGCCAGCAGCGCCCTGCGGAATGAGCAGTTCTTC.

The CDR3 is CASSLTGYYGYTF. CDR3 DNA sequence: TGCGCCAGCAGCTTGACAGGGTACTATGGCTACACCTTC. The chain couples TRBV5-1 to TRBJ1-2, with D maybe TRBD1 (6 bases). This CDR3 region has 13 residues. V lost 1 base and J 3 bases, leaving 7 bases between the germline ends. Germline V gene lookup returns CDR1 SGHRS and CDR2 YFSETQ.

The gene calls are TRBV27 and TRBJ2-1, with 7 bases aligning to TRBD2. The CDR3 is made up of 13 amino acids. Losses at the gene ends were 6 bases for V and 4 bases for J; bases not matched to a gene: 3. Germline V gene sequence: CDR1 MNHEY, CDR2 SMNVEV (reference sequence). The CDR3 sequence is CASRPGLYNEQFF. The CDR3 nucleotides are TGTGCCAGCAGACCGGGACTATACAATGAGCAGTTCTTC.

V is TRBV9 and J is TRBJ2-7, with 7 bases that match TRBD1. Germline trimming cut 4 bases from V and 2 bases from J; bases unmatched to any gene: 6. This CDR3 is built from 14 residues. CDR1 and CDR2 (germline): SGDLS, YYNGEE. The CDR3 coding sequence is TGTGCCAGCAGCCTCCGCCAGGGGGCCTACGAGCAGTACTTC. Its translation is CASSLRQGAYEQYF.

The chain combines TRBV7-2 with TRBJ2-1, with 12 positions matching TRBD2. The CDR3 contains 15 residues. Germline V gene data show CDR1 as SGHTA and CDR2 as FQGNSA. J lost 10 bases, V lost 3 bases, and 7 bases had no gene match. The CDR3 spells CASSFASGRAGEQFF. CDR3 in DNA: TGTGCCAGCAGCTTCGCTAGCGGGAGGGCCGGGGAGCAGTTCTTC.

The CDR3 region has the DNA TGTGCCAGCAGCTCCGCTTCAGATCAGCCCCAGCATTTT. Translation gives CASSSASDQPQHF. The J gene is TRBJ1-5, the V gene TRBV6-5; D unresolved. Trimming took 6 bases from V and 5 from J, leaving 11 bases between them. Germline V lookup: CDR1 MNHEY, CDR2 SVGAGI. CDR3 size: 13 residues.

This clone was observed a few times. The chain is built from TRBV6-6 and TRBJ2-1; 7 bases line up with TRBD2. Germline trimming cut 4 bases from V and 5 bases from J; bases unmatched to any gene: 5. Germline V CDR1 and CDR2: MNHNY, SVGAGI (reference sequence). The CDR3 covers 14 residues. The CDR3 DNA reads TGTGCCAGCAGTTCTTCTCTAGCGGACAATGAGCAGTTCTTC. Its translation: CASSSSLADNEQFF.

The V and J genes are TRBV4-1 and TRBJ2-2; tentative D call: TRBD1 (6 bases). Trimming stripped 4 bases from V and 0 bases from J, with 18 bases between. The CDR3 contains 18 residues. Germline CDR1 and CDR2: MGHRA and YSYEKL. In DNA form, the CDR3 reads TGCGCCAGCAGCCTGGCGGGCCGGACAGTCGCGAACACCGGGGAGCTGTTTTTT. Amino acids: CASSLAGRTVANTGELFF.

The rearrangement uses TRBV29-1 and TRBJ2-1; 8 nucleotides match TRBD1. V shed 6 bases, J shed 3 bases, and the junction held 7 bases outside the gene matches. The CDR3 has 14 amino acids. Per germline, CDR1 SQVTM and CDR2 ANQGSEA. The CDR3 sequence: CSVKTGVSYNEQFF. CDR3 DNA: TGCAGCGTGAAGACAGGGGTCAGCTACAATGAGCAGTTCTTC.

CDR3 in amino acids: CASSEAGGSYEQYF. In nucleotides, the CDR3 is TGTGCCAGCAGTGAAGCGGGGGGTTCCTACGAGCAGTACTTC. The chain joins TRBV6-1 to TRBJ2-7, with D perhaps matching TRBD2 (6 bases). Germline V lookup: CDR1 MNHNS, CDR2 SASEGT. The CDR3 is 14 residues long. V gave up 0 bases and J gave up 1 base, with 7 bases separating them.

The chain combines TRBV18 with TRBJ1-1; D is undetermined. The CDR3 consists of 14 residues. CDR1 KGHSH and CDR2 LQKENI come from the germline V gene. V was cut by 1 base and J by 1 base, with 7 bases left in between. CDR3 in amino acids: CASSPQGANTEAFF. The DNA of the CDR3 is TGTGCCAGCTCACCACAGGGAGCGAACACTGAAGCTTTCTTT.